Sequencing of this TCR beta chain was carried out in a study of Ad26.COV2.S vaccination and SARS-CoV-2 variants. About this clone: Antigen specificity is unknown.

Findings and limits, study-wide: Non-spike TCR breadth did not differ much between vaccine and placebo recipients.

Treatment denoted: roughly 19 received Ad26.COV2.S at low or high dose, single or two shots; 5 received placebo; per-sample allocation not given. On day 63 after the first injection, vaccine and placebo recipients gave samples. Adults aged 18-55 years in Boston included the donor. The study used a vaccine consisting of an Ad26 vector that expressed Wuhan-strain SARS-CoV-2 spike. Clones were sequenced by immunoSEQ multiplex PCR, and TCRdb holds only the in-frame ones, with some missing. The sample holds 360,000 or so clones; about 89% are singletons and the top ten take under 2%. Per the germline V gene, CDR1 is SNHLY and CDR2 is FYNNEI. V shed 6 bases, J shed 3 bases, and the junction held 2 bases outside the gene matches. This CDR3 region has 13 residues.

The rearrangement links TRBV2 to TRBJ2-5; TRBD2 agrees at 9 bases. The sample in question was peripheral blood, obtained in a trial of Ad26.COV2.S vaccine versus placebo. This receptor was obtained from a person between 18 and 60 years old who received the Ad26.COV2.S COVID-19 vaccine or a placebo. The CDR3 here is CASRAGGKETQYF. CDR3 DNA sequence: TGTGCCAGCAGGGCGGGGGGGAAAGAGACCCAGTACTTC.